These 4 T cell receptor beta chains were sequenced from one sample in a study of blood T cell repertoires in COVID-19. Measured with immunoSEQ multiplex PCR; TCRdb has only the in-frame clones, and not every one. This repertoire shows 130,000 or so clones, 60% to 85% found once; its top ten account for 15% to 25%. Sequencing was carried out using peripheral blood. The receptors here all came from a man older than 75 with acute or convalescent COVID-19.

This clone was picked up one time. The chain links TRBV7-2 to TRBJ2-5, with 9 bases matching TRBD1. The CDR3 covers 15 residues. After removal of 5 bases from V and 4 bases from J, the junction contained 8 bases not matched to a gene. Germline assignment: CDR1 SGHTA and CDR2 FQGNSA. The CDR3 nucleotides read TGTGCCAGCAGCCGGGGACAGGGAGTAGGAGAGACCCAGTACTTC. Protein: CASSRGQGVGETQYF.

In this sample, this clone turned up a few times. The gene calls are TRBV19 and TRBJ1-4, with a possible D match to TRBD1 (6 bases). The CDR3 is 15 residues long. Trimming cost V 7 bases and J 8 bases, with 20 bases left between them. Germline V gene lookup returns CDR1 LNHDA and CDR2 SQIVND (reference sequence). The CDR3 DNA is TGTGCCAGTACCCGAGAGGGGTCAGGGGCGGAAAAACTGTTTTTT. Protein sequence: CASTREGSGAEKLFF.

The rearrangement joins TRBV5-1 to TRBJ2-5; the match to TRBD1 covers 8 bases. Germline CDR1 is SGHRS and CDR2 is YFSETQ. J was trimmed by 5 bases and V by 4 bases; bases with no gene match: 7. The CDR3 is made up of 14 amino acids. This chain's CDR3 is CASSPQGAGETQYF. The CDR3 DNA sequence: TGCGCCAGCAGCCCCCAGGGGGCAGGGGAGACCCAGTACTTC.

The chain uses TRBV20-1 and TRBJ2-3, with D perhaps TRBD2 (5 bases). The germline V gene has CDR1 DFQATT and CDR2 SNEGSKA (reference sequence). The CDR3 totals 14 residues. Trimming removed 3 bases at V and 2 bases at J, with 12 bases between. For the CDR3, the DNA is TGCAGTGCTAGTAACGGGATCCTCACAGATACGCAGTATTTT. It codes for CSASNGILTDTQYF.